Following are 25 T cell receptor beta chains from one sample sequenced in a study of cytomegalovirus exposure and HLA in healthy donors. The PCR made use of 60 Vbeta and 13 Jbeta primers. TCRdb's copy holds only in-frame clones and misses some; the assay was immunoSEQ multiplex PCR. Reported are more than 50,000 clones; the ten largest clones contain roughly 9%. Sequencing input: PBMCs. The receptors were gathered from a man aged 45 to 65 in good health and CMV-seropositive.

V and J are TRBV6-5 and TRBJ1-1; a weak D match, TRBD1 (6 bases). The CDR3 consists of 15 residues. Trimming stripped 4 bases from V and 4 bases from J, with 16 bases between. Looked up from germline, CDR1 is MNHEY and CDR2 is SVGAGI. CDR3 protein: CASSSDSLRATEAFF. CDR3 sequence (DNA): TGTGCCAGCAGTTCGGACAGCTTAAGGGCCACTGAAGCTTTCTTT.

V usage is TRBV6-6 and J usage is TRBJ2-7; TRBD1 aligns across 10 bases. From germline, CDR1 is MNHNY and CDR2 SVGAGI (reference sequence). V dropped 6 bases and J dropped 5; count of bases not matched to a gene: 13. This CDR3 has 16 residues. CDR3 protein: CASRPLDRGPVNEQYF. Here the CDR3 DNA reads TGTGCCAGCAGACCCCTCGACAGGGGGCCTGTGAACGAGCAGTACTTC.

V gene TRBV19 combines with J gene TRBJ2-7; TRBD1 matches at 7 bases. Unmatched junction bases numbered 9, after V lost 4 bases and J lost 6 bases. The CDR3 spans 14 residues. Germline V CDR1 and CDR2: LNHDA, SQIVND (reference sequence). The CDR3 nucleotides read TGTGCCAGTAGTACCCATGCGAGACAGGGCGAGCAGTACTTC. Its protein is CASSTHARQGEQYF. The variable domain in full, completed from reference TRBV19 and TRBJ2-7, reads DGGITQSPKYLFRKEGQNVTLSCEQNLNHDAMYWYRQDPGQGLRLIYYSQIVNDFQKGDIAEGYSVSREKKESFPLTVTSAQKNPTAFYLCASSTHARQGEQYFGPGTRLTVT.

The CDR3 sequence: CASSQGGATNEKLFF. CDR3 DNA: TGTGCCAGCAGCCAAGGGGGAGCAACTAATGAAAAACTGTTTTTT. The rearrangement joins TRBV4-2 to TRBJ1-4; no clear D gene. V shed 1 base and J shed 0 bases, with 6 bases lying between them. The CDR3 is 15 residues long. Germline CDR1 reads LGHNA; CDR2 reads YNFKEQ.

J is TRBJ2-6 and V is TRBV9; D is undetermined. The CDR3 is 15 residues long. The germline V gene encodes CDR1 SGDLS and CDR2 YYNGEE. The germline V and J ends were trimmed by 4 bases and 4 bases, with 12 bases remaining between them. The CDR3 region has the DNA TGTGCCAGCAGCCGAGAGGCTTACGGGGCCAACGTCCTGACTTTC. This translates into CASSREAYGANVLTF.

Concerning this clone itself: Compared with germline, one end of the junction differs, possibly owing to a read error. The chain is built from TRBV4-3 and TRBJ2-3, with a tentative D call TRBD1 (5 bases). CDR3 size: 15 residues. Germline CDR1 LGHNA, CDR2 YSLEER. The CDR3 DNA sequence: TGCGCCAGCAGCCAAGAAGGAAGGGGTCCAGATAAGCAGTATTTT. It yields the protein CASSQEGRGPDKQYF.

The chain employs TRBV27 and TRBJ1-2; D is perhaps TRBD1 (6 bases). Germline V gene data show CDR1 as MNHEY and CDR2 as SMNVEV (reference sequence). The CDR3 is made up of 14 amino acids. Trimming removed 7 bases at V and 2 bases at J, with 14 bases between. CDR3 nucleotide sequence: TGTGCCAGCACAGGGGACGGTGGGAACTATGGCTACACCTTC. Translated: CASTGDGGNYGYTF.

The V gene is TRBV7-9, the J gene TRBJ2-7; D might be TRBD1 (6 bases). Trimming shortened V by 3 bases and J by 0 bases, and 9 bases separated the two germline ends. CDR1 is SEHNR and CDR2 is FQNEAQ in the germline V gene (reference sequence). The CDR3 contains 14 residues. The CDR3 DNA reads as TGTGCCAGCAGCTTCTCAGGGGACTCCTACGAGCAGTACTTC. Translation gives CASSFSGDSYEQYF.

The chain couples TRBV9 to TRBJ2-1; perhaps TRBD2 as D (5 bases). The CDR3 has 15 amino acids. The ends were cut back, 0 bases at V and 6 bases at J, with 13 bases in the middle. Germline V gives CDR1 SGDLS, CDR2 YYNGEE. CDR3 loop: CASSVVAGPLNEQFF. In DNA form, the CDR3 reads TGTGCCAGCAGCGTAGTCGCGGGTCCCCTCAATGAGCAGTTCTTC.

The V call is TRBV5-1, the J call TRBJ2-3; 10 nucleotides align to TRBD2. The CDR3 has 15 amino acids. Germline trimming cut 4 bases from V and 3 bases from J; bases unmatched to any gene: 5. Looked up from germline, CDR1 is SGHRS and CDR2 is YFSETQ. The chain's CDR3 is CASSLQGLATDTQYF. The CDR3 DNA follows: TGCGCCAGCAGCCTCCAGGGACTAGCGACAGATACGCAGTATTTT.

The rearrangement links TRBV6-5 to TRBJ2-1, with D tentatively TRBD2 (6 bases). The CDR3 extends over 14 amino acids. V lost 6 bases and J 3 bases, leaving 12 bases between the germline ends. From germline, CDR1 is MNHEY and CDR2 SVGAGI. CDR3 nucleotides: TGTGCCAGCAGAACGGGGGACGTCTACAATGAGCAGTTCTTC. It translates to CASRTGDVYNEQFF.

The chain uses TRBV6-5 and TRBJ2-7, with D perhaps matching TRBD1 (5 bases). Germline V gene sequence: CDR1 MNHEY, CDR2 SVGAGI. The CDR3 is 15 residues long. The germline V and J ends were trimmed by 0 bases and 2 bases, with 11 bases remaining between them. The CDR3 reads CASSYSTLGPYEQYF. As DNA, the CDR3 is TGTGCCAGCAGTTACTCGACTCTGGGGCCCTACGAGCAGTACTTC.

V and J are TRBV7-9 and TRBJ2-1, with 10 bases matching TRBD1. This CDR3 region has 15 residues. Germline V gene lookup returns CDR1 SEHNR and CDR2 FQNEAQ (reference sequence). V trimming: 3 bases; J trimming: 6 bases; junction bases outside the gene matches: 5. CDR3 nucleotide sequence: TGTGCCAGCAGCTTTGGGACAGGGGCATCCAATGAGCAGTTCTTC. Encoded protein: CASSFGTGASNEQFF.

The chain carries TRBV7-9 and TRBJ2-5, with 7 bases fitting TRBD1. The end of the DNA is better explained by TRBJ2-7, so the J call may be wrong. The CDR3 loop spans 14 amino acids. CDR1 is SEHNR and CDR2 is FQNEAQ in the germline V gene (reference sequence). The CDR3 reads CASSLVGQTYEQYF. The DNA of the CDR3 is TGTGCCAGCAGCTTAGTGGGACAGACCTACGAGCAGTACTTC.

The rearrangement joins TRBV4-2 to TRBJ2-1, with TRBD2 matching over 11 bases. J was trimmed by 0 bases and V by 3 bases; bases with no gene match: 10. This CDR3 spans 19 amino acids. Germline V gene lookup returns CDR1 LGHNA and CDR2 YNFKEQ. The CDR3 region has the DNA TGTGCCAGCAGCCAGGCGGTAGCGGGGGGGCTCAGCTCCTACAATGAGCAGTTCTTC. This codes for CASSQAVAGGLSSYNEQFF.

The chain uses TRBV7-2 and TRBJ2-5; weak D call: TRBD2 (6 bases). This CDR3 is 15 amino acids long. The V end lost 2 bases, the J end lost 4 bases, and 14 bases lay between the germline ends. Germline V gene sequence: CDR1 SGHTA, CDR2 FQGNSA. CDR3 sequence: CASSLNGGKGETQYF. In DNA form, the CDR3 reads TGTGCCAGCAGCTTAAACGGCGGGAAGGGAGAGACCCAGTACTTC.

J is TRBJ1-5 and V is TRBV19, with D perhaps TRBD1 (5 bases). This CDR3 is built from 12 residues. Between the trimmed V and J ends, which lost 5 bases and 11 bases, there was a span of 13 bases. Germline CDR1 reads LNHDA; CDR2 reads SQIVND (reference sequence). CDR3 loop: CASSPQGRAQHF. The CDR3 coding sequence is TGTGCCAGTAGTCCCCAGGGTCGGGCCCAGCATTTT.

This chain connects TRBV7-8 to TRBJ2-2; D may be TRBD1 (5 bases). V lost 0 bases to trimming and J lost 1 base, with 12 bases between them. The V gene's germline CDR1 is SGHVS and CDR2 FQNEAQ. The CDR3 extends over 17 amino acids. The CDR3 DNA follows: TGTGCCAGCAGCTTAGCGATAGGGGTATGGAACACCGGGGAGCTGTTTTTT. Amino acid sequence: CASSLAIGVWNTGELFF.

The CDR3 here is CASSGLANEQYF. In nucleotides, the CDR3 is TGCGCCAGCTCGGGACTAGCTAACGAGCAGTACTTC. This chain connects TRBV10-1 to TRBJ2-7, with TRBD2 matching 9 bases. Germline V gene sequence: CDR1 WNHNN, CDR2 SYGVQD (reference sequence). The trim removed 8 bases at V and 5 bases at J, leaving 4 bases unmatched. The CDR3 contains 12 residues.

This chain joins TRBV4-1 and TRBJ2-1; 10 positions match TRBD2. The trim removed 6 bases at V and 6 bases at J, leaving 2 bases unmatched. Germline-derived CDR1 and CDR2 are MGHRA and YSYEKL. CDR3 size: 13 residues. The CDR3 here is CASRPSGSNEQFF. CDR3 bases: TGCGCCAGCAGACCTAGCGGGAGCAATGAGCAGTTCTTC.

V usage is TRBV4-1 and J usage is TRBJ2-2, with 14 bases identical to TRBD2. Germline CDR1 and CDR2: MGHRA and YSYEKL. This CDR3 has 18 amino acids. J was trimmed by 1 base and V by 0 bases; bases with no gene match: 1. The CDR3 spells CASSQEGTSGRNTGELFF. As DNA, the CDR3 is TGCGCCAGCAGCCAAGAGGGGACTAGCGGGAGGAACACCGGGGAGCTGTTTTTT.

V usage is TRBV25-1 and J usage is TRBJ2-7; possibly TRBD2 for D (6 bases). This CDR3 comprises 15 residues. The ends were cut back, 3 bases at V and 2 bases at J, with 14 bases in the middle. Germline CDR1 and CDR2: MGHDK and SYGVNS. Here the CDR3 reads CASSDKPGRTYEQYF. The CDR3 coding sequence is TGTGCCAGCAGTGATAAGCCCGGGAGAACCTACGAGCAGTACTTC.

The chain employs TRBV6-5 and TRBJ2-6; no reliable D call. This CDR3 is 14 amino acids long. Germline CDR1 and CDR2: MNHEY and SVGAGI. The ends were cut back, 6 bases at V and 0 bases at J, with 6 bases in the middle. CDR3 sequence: CASRVSSGANVLTF. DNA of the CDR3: TGTGCCAGCAGGGTTAGCTCTGGGGCCAACGTCCTGACTTTC.

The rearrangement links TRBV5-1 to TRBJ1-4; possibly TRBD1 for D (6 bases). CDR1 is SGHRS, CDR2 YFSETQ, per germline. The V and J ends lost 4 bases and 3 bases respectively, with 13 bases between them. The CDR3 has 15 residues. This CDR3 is CASSPTGLSNEKLFF. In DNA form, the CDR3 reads TGCGCCAGCAGCCCAACAGGGCTGTCTAATGAAAAACTGTTTTTT.

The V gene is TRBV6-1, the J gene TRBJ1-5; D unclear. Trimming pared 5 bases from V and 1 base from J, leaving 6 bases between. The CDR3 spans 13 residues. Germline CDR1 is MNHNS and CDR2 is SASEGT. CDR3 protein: CASSLGSNQPQHF. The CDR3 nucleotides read TGTGCCAGCAGTTTGGGCAGCAATCAGCCCCAGCATTTT.